This TCR beta chain was captured in a study of patients and donors after allogeneic stem cell transplantation. The V segment lost 4 bases and the J segment 4 bases; nucleotides outside the gene matches: 9. The CDR3 sequence is 17 residues long. Per the germline V gene, CDR1 is LGHDT and CDR2 is YNNKEL (reference sequence). MiXCR was run by TCRdb on the RT-PCR reads, yielding one entry per CDR3 protein. The repertoire holds roughly 960,000 distinct CDR3 sequences, with more than 15% as singletons. This clonotype originated in a human donor who was either an allogeneic HSCT recipient or a stem cell or donor lymphocyte infusion donor (not recorded which). It is not recorded whose cells these are; they may come from a transplant donor. The sample consisted of blood, either unsorted or a sorted T cell fraction (not recorded which). The rearrangement joins TRBV3-1 to TRBJ2-1; 11 bases agree with TRBD2. The CDR3 loop is CASSRNSGTSGYNEQFF. The CDR3 DNA follows: TGTGCCAGCAGCCGCAACTCCGGGACTAGCGGATACAATGAGCAGTTCTTC.